This entry features one T cell receptor (beta chain) sequence. Its antigen is unidentified. These data belong to a study of blood T cells in healthy people across ages. General study findings and limits: With age, beta diversity per million T cells declined roughly linearly, significantly by around 43.

Using a J-beta primer mix together with a sample-barcoded 5' primer, a second PCR was run for about 7 to 12 cycles. TCRdb independently ran MiXCR on the 5' RACE reads; one entry per CDR3 protein. This table holds 1,100,000 or so distinct CDR3 sequences, 40% to 55% found once. V was trimmed by 5 bases and J by 4 bases, leaving 18 bases between them. There are 16 residues in the CDR3. Germline assignment: CDR1 MNHEY and CDR2 SVGAGI. This TCR was recovered from a woman aged 55 to 70 in good health. Material for sequencing was blood. The chain has TRBV6-5 and TRBJ2-1, with TRBD1 as a possible D gene (6 bases). The CDR3 sequence: CASSPTRLGAYNEQFF. In nucleotides, the CDR3 is TGTGCCAGCAGTCCGACTCGACTGGGGGCTTACAATGAGCAGTTCTTC.